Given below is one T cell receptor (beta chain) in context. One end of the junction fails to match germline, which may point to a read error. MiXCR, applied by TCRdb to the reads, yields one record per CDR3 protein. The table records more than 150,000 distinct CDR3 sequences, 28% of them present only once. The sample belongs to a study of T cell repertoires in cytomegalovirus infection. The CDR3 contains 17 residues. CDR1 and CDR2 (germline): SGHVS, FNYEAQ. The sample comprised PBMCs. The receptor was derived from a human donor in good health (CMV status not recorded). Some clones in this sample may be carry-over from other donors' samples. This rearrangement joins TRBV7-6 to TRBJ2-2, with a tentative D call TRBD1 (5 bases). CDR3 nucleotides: TGTGCTAGCAGCTTATCATGGGGCGCTCGGAACACCGGGGAGCTGTTTTTT. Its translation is CASSLSWGARNTGELFF.